This TCR beta chain was obtained from a study of cytomegalovirus exposure and HLA in healthy donors. The CDR3 loop spans 15 amino acids. The V end was cut by 0 bases, the J end by 4 bases, with 10 bases between. Germline values: CDR1 MRHNA, CDR2 SNTAGT. PCR employed 60 Vbeta and 13 Jbeta primers. Only in-frame clones appear in the TCRdb table, and some are missing; sequencing was by immunoSEQ multiplex PCR. The profile shows about 130,000 clones, roughly four fifths of them singletons. V and J are TRBV6-4 and TRBJ2-1, with D possibly matching TRBD2 (6 bases). Source material: PBMCs. This sequence originates from a girl aged 2 to 9 in good health and CMV-seronegative. The CDR3 DNA reads as TGTGCCAGCAGTGACTCGGCGGGGTCATACAATGAGCAGTTCTTC. Its protein product is CASSDSAGSYNEQFF.